The 21 T cell receptor beta chains below come from one sample, sequenced in a study of early T cells in non-severe SARS-CoV-2 infection (dated by TCRdb to the early 2020s). The protocol used for the library was 5' RACE. This sample was sequenced with a NextSeq 500. TCRdb reprocessing: public reads trimmed at Q25 with fastp, clones called with MiXCR, in-frame beta chains kept. Rows with one shared CDR3 protein collapse into an entry with the most common genes and DNA. Present in this sample are more than 65,000 distinct CDR3 sequences, roughly an eighth of which were seen just once. The top ten constitute roughly 5.2% of the sample. Sequencing was carried out using whole blood. Receptor source: an adult who was a healthcare worker with PCR-confirmed SARS-CoV-2 infection or an uninfected control (not recorded which).

J is TRBJ2-5 and V is TRBV7-9, with D hard to call. The CDR3 loop spans 11 amino acids. Trimming shortened V by 5 bases and J by 2 bases, and 3 bases separated the two germline ends. CDR1 is SEHNR, CDR2 FQNEAQ, per germline (reference sequence). CDR3 DNA: TGTGCCAGCAGCGAGCAAGAGACCCAGTACTTC. It codes for CASSEQETQYF.

The chain carries TRBV7-9 and TRBJ2-7; possibly TRBD2 for D (5 bases). CDR3 size: 14 residues. Deletions cut 4 bases from V and 2 bases from J, with 12 bases between. CDR1 and CDR2 (germline): SEHNR, FQNEAQ (reference sequence). This CDR3 reads CASSSRTGAYEQYF. The CDR3 region has the DNA TGTGCCAGCAGCTCCCGGACTGGGGCCTACGAGCAGTACTTC.

This clonotype was seen many times. The rearrangement links TRBV20-1 to TRBJ1-2, with 9 bases fitting TRBD1. J was trimmed by 6 bases and V by 0 bases; bases with no gene match: 2. The CDR3 extends over 13 amino acids. Germline lookup yields CDR1 DFQATT and CDR2 SNEGSKA (reference sequence). CDR3 loop: CSARDGQGNGYTF. CDR3 DNA sequence: TGCAGTGCTAGAGATGGACAGGGGAATGGCTACACCTTC.

This clonotype showed up many times. The J gene is TRBJ2-7, the V gene TRBV18; no reliable D call. CDR3 length equals 15 residues. The germline V gene encodes CDR1 KGHSH and CDR2 LQKENI. The V end lost 2 bases, the J end lost 1 base, and 12 bases lay between the germline ends. CDR3 in DNA: TGTGCCAGCTCACCATTAAGGGCCCGATCCTACGAGCAGTACTTC. Protein sequence: CASSPLRARSYEQYF.

The sample holds many counts of this clonotype. This chain connects TRBV7-2 to TRBJ2-2; no firm D call. Germline V gene lookup returns CDR1 SGHTA and CDR2 FQGNSA. CDR3 size: 15 residues. Trimming stripped 2 bases from V and 0 bases from J, with 7 bases between. As DNA, the CDR3 is TGTGCCAGCAGCTTACTACGAGCGAACACCGGGGAGCTGTTTTTT. Encoded protein: CASSLLRANTGELFF.

The chain joins TRBV5-1 to TRBJ2-2; 7 bases are shared with TRBD2. Germline-derived CDR1 and CDR2 are SGHRS and YFSETQ. The CDR3 extends over 17 amino acids. V shed 4 bases and J 6 bases; nucleotides not matched to a gene: 15. In nucleotides, the CDR3 is TGCGCCAGCAGCCAAACGGCGGGCCCGGGAGGATCCGGGGAGCTGTTTTTT. Residues: CASSQTAGPGGSGELFF.

This chain uses TRBV4-2 with TRBJ2-1; D perhaps matches TRBD2 (6 bases). The V end was cut by 4 bases, the J end by 15 bases, with 19 bases between. The CDR3 has 13 residues. The germline V gene has CDR1 LGHNA and CDR2 YNFKEQ. The CDR3, as DNA: TGTGCCAGCAGCCGCGAAGCGGGTCAAGCTCGGTTCTTC. As protein: CASSREAGQARFF.

This clonotype was found many times. V usage is TRBV4-2 and J usage is TRBJ1-6, with 8 nucleotides matching TRBD1. Germline V gene lookup returns CDR1 LGHNA and CDR2 YNFKEQ. V dropped 0 bases and J dropped 9; count of bases not matched to a gene: 7. This CDR3 region has 16 residues. As DNA, the CDR3 is TGTGCCAGCAGCCAAGATGAGGCAGGGGGCCTTTCACCCCTCCACTTT. Translated, it gives CASSQDEAGGLSPLHF.

This clonotype appeared many times. The V gene is TRBV7-7, the J gene TRBJ2-2; D gene uncertain. Per the germline V gene, CDR1 is SSHAT and CDR2 is FNYEAQ (reference sequence). V was trimmed by 5 bases and J by 1 base, leaving 8 bases between them. This CDR3 has 14 residues. CDR3 sequence reads: CASSQDLNTGELFF. The CDR3 coding sequence is TGTGCCAGCAGCCAGGATCTGAACACCGGGGAGCTGTTTTTT. The whole variable domain, filled in from reference TRBV7-7 and TRBJ2-2, reads GAGVSQSPRYKVTKRGQDVTLRCDPISSHATLYWYQQALGQGPEFLTYFNYEAQPDKSGLPSDRFSAERPEGSISTLTIQRTEQRDSAMYRCASSQDLNTGELFFGEGSRLTVL.

The V and J genes are TRBV24-1 and TRBJ1-2; TRBD1 might be the D (5 bases). The CDR3 consists of 14 residues. The V end lost 5 bases, the J end lost 1 base, and 10 bases lay between the germline ends. Germline lookup yields CDR1 KGHDR and CDR2 SFDVKD. The CDR3 region is CATSGQNFNYGYTF. DNA for the CDR3: TGTGCCACCAGTGGACAGAACTTTAACTATGGCTACACCTTC.

The rearrangement links TRBV6-5 to TRBJ1-2; D perhaps matches TRBD1 (6 bases). The germline V and J ends were trimmed by 4 bases and 0 bases, with 15 bases remaining between them. CDR3 length equals 16 residues. CDR1 is MNHEY and CDR2 is SVGAGI in the germline V gene. In nucleotides, the CDR3 is TGTGCCAGCAGTTTTGGACAGCTGATAGCTAACTATGGCTACACCTTC. It encodes CASSFGQLIANYGYTF.

This clonotype was found a few times. The genes are TRBV5-1 and TRBJ2-7; D call uncertain. V was cut by 1 base and J by 3 bases, with 8 bases left in between. This CDR3 contains 13 residues. CDR1 is SGHRS and CDR2 is YFSETQ in the germline V gene. The CDR3 region is CASSLTKDYEQYF. The CDR3 nucleotides are TGCGCCAGCAGCTTGACAAAAGACTACGAGCAGTACTTC.

At least ten counts were recorded for this clonotype. The chain links TRBV11-2 to TRBJ2-7, with 12 bases lining up with TRBD2. The CDR3 extends over 18 amino acids. Germline CDR1 and CDR2: SGHAT and FQNNGV. The V and J ends lost 4 bases and 0 bases, in that order; junction bases with no gene match: 10. In DNA, the CDR3 is TGTGCCAGCAGCTCTCTCAAGCTAGCGGGGGGGTTCTCCTACGAGCAGTACTTC. It is translated as CASSSLKLAGGFSYEQYF.

The genes are TRBV25-1 and TRBJ2-5, with D perhaps matching TRBD1 (5 bases). Trimming shortened V by 3 bases and J by 2 bases, and 13 bases separated the two germline ends. This CDR3 comprises 15 residues. Germline-derived CDR1 and CDR2 are MGHDK and SYGVNS. The CDR3 nucleotides are TGTGCCAGCAGTGATAATTCAGGGCCTCAAGAGACCCAGTACTTC. Translating it yields CASSDNSGPQETQYF.

The gene calls are TRBV4-1 and TRBJ2-3; D gene uncertain. Germline V gene lookup returns CDR1 MGHRA and CDR2 YSYEKL. The CDR3 consists of 16 residues. Trimming removed 0 bases from V and 1 base from J, with 11 bases in between. The CDR3 DNA reads TGCGCCAGCAGCCAAGAAGGCCAGAGAGGCACAGATACGCAGTATTTT. It codes for CASSQEGQRGTDTQYF.

This clonotype was detected a few times. This sequence joins TRBV6-2 or TRBV6-3 and TRBJ2-4, with unresolved D. Trimming shortened V by 6 bases and J by 9 bases, and 18 bases separated the two germline ends. This CDR3 spans 14 amino acids. In germline, CDR1 is MNHEY, CDR2 SVGEGT. CDR3 in DNA: TGTGCCAGCAGGACCGGTCCCCTTCTTGTCATTCAGTACTTC. Its translation is CASRTGPLLVIQYF.

The table lists this clonotype with many counts. The rearrangement joins TRBV20-1 to TRBJ2-3; D possibly corresponds to TRBD1 (6 bases). The CDR3 is made up of 13 amino acids. Germline V CDR1 and CDR2: DFQATT, SNEGSKA (reference sequence). Between the trimmed V and J ends, which lost 4 bases and 4 bases, there was a span of 12 bases. CDR3 protein: CSATDRFPDTQYF. The CDR3 DNA reads as TGCAGTGCTACTGACAGGTTCCCAGATACGCAGTATTTT.

This clonotype was counted at least ten times. The genes are TRBV7-3 and TRBJ2-5; D ambiguous. Germline CDR1 reads SGHTA; CDR2 reads FQGTGA. V lost 0 bases to trimming and J lost 4 bases, with 6 bases between them. The CDR3 sequence is 13 residues long. CDR3 in DNA: TGTGCCAGCAGCTTAACTCGGAGAGAGACCCAGTACTTC. It specifies CASSLTRRETQYF. Together with reference TRBV7-3 and TRBJ2-5, the CDR3 gives the full variable domain: GAGVSQTPSNKVTEKGKYVELRCDPISGHTALYWYRQSLGQGPEFLIYFQGTGAADDSGLPNDRFFAVRPEGSVSTLKIQRTERGDSAVYLCASSLTRRETQYFGPGTRLLVL.

The chain links TRBV13 to TRBJ2-1; maybe TRBD2 (6 bases). The CDR3 sequence is 16 residues long. Trimming shortened V by 5 bases and J by 4 bases, and 18 bases separated the two germline ends. Germline values: CDR1 PRHDT, CDR2 FYEKMQ (reference sequence). The CDR3 loop reads CASSPLAARGYNEQFF. In DNA form, the CDR3 reads TGTGCCAGCAGCCCCTTAGCGGCCCGGGGATACAATGAGCAGTTCTTC.

The sample holds a few counts of this clonotype. J is TRBJ2-7 and V is TRBV6-2 or TRBV6-3; either TRBD1 or TRBD2 may supply D (5 bases each). Per germline, CDR1 MNHEY and CDR2 SVGEGT. The CDR3 sequence is 16 residues long. Trimming shortened V by 0 bases and J by 6 bases, and 18 bases separated the two germline ends. The CDR3 DNA reads TGTGCCAGCAGTTACTCGCCCTGGGACCGCCGCGGCGAGCAGTACTTC. It codes for CASSYSPWDRRGEQYF.

This clonotype was picked up a small number of times. This may be a read error: a much more frequent sequence differs by one nucleotide. The V and J genes are TRBV2 and TRBJ2-2; D perhaps matches TRBD1 (5 bases). This CDR3 has 13 residues. V lost 3 bases to trimming and J lost 3 bases, with 5 bases between them. CDR1 SNHLY and CDR2 FYNNEI come from the germline V gene. The CDR3 nucleotides are TGTGCCAGCAGTGACAGGGACACCGGGGAGCTGTTTTTT. It specifies CASSDRDTGELFF.